The rows below give T cell receptor beta chains drawn from one sample of a study of blood T cell repertoires in COVID-19. Clones were sequenced by immunoSEQ multiplex PCR, and TCRdb holds only the in-frame ones, with some missing. The table records some 150,000 clones, 65% to 85% of them present only once. Sequenced: peripheral blood. Every receptor here comes from a woman aged 55-70 years with acute or convalescent COVID-19. CDR3s include the opening cysteine and the closing phenylalanine or tryptophan. Each record gives: D gene, clone size, J gene, V gene, CDR3 DNA, CDR3 protein. The D gene is left open where the match is weak. Part of the rows lack a size; the others show once, few, many or a class for expanded clones.

>NA|NA|TRBJ2-6|TRBV6-6
TGTGCCAGCACAGACAGCTCCTCTGGGGCCAACGTCCTGACTTTC
CASTDSSSGANVLTF
>NA|NA|TRBJ2-5|TRBV7-9
TGTGCCAGCAGCGAATCCAGTCACAGAAGTACCGAGACCCAGTACTTC
CASSESSHRSTETQYF
>NA|NA|TRBJ1-1|TRBV4-3
TGCGCCAGCAGCCAAGGAGTCCACGGAGTTAACACTGAAGCTTTCTTT
CASSQGVHGVNTEAFF
>TRBD2|NA|TRBJ2-5|TRBV7-3
TGTGCCAGCAGCCTCGAACTAGCGGGAGGGGCGAAGACCCAGTACTTC
CASSLELAGGAKTQYF
>TRBD1|NA|TRBJ2-1|TRBV30
TGTGCCTGGAGTGTAGTGGGGACAGGGAGCAATGAGCAGTTCTTC
CAWSVVGTGSNEQFF
>NA|once|TRBJ2-3|TRBV10-3
TGTGCCATCAGTGCCCTTTTAGACAGCCCTAGCACAGATACGCAGTATTTT
CAISALLDSPSTDTQYF
>NA|NA|TRBJ1-2|TRBV27
TGTGCCAGCAGTCCGGACTACACTAACTATGGCTACACCTTC
CASSPDYTNYGYTF
>TRBD1|NA|TRBJ1-1|TRBV11-2
TGTGCCAGCAGCCCGGACAGGGACACTGAAGCTTTCTTT
CASSPDRDTEAFF
>TRBD2|NA|TRBJ2-5|TRBV14
TGTGCCAGCAGCCACGGGACTAGCGGGAGGGCCGGAGAGACCCAGTACTTC
CASSHGTSGRAGETQYF
>NA|NA|TRBJ2-7|TRBV6-2/TRBV6-3
TGTGCCAGCAGTTCCTCTAATCTAGTTTGGCAGTACTTC
CASSSSNLVWQYF
>NA|NA|TRBJ1-3|TRBV5-6
TGTGCCAGCAGCTCTATAGCGGCGGGTGGAGACTCTGGAAACACCATATATTTT
CASSSIAAGGDSGNTIYF
>TRBD1|NA|TRBJ1-2|TRBV12-3/TRBV12-4
TGTGCCAGCAGTTCCGGGACAGGGTTAGGCTACACCTTC
CASSSGTGLGYTF
>NA|NA|TRBJ1-1|TRBV6-5
TGTGCCAGCAGTTACCTACAGGGTAACACTGAAGCTTTCTTT
CASSYLQGNTEAFF
>TRBD2|NA|TRBJ2-1|TRBV27
TGTGCCAGCAGTTTATCCGGGACTACAAATGAGCAGTTCTTC
CASSLSGTTNEQFF
>NA|once|TRBJ2-7|TRBV6-2/TRBV6-3
TGTGCCAGCAGTTACGAGGCTCGTGTCTACGAGCAGTACTTC
CASSYEARVYEQYF
>TRBD1|NA|TRBJ1-2|TRBV30
TGTGCCTGGAGCCTAGGGACAGGGGGCAACTATGGCTACACCTTC
CAWSLGTGGNYGYTF
>NA|NA|TRBJ2-1|TRBV9
TGTGCCAGCAGCCCTAGGGACTCCCTGGTTGAACAGTTCTTC
CASSPRDSLVEQFF
>NA|NA|TRBJ2-2|TRBV9
TGTGCCAGCAGCGTAGTTCCCCGGGCAGGGGCTACCGGGGAGCTGTTTTTT
CASSVVPRAGATGELFF
>TRBD1|few|TRBJ1-1|TRBV27
TGTGCCAGCGGGGACAGGAGGCCTGAAGCTTTCTTT
CASGDRRPEAFF
>NA|NA|TRBJ2-5|TRBV12-3/TRBV12-4
TGTGCCAGCACCTTTCGAGGGGAGACCCAGTACTTC
CASTFRGETQYF
>NA|NA|TRBJ2-1|TRBV12-3/TRBV12-4
TGTGCCAGCACCCTACTGAGGGTTAATGAGCAGTTCTTC
CASTLLRVNEQFF
>NA|NA|TRBJ2-3|TRBV13
TGTGCCAGCAGCGACACCAAAAGGGGTACGCAGTATTTT
CASSDTKRGTQYF
>NA|NA|TRBJ1-1|TRBV7-8
TGTGCCAGCAGCTTAGCAAGGACACAGAACACTGAAGCTTTCTTT
CASSLARTQNTEAFF
>TRBD2|NA|TRBJ2-1|TRBV7-3
TGTGCCAGCAGCTTAAGAGGGACTAGCTACAATGAGCAGTTCTTC
CASSLRGTSYNEQFF
>TRBD1|NA|TRBJ2-7|TRBV9
TGTGCCAGCAGCGCCGCGGGCGGCTGGACAGGAGCTTACGAGCAGTACTTC
CASSAAGGWTGAYEQYF
>TRBD1|NA|TRBJ2-2|TRBV28
TGTGCCAGCAGGTTTTTATTAGCGACAGGGTCTTCCACCGGGGAGCTGTTTTTT
CASRFLLATGSSTGELFF
>TRBD2|NA|TRBJ2-2|TRBV3-1/TRBV3-2
TGTGCCAGCAGCCAAGCTACTAGCGGCTGGGGGGCCGGGGAGCTGTTTTTT
CASSQATSGWGAGELFF
>TRBD2|NA|TRBJ2-1|TRBV10-3
TGTGCCATCAGAGGTCCAACTAAGACAGGACTAGCGGCTTACAATGAGCAGTTCTTC
CAIRGPTKTGLAAYNEQFF
>TRBD1|NA|TRBJ1-6|TRBV30
TGTGCCTGGAGTGGACAGGGGAAATCACCCCTCCACTTT
CAWSGQGKSPLHF
>NA|NA|TRBJ2-1|TRBV19
TGTGCCAGTACCCACAAAGGGGGCTCCTACAATGAGCAGTTCTTC
CASTHKGGSYNEQFF
>NA|once|TRBJ1-1|TRBV12-3/TRBV12-4
TGTGCCAGCAGTTGGGGCCTGAACACTGAAGCTTTCTTT
CASSWGLNTEAFF
>TRBD2|NA|TRBJ2-1|TRBV2
TGTGCCAGCAATAGACTAGCACTCAATGAGCAGTTCTTC
CASNRLALNEQFF
>NA|NA|TRBJ1-1|TRBV6-2/TRBV6-3
TGTGCCAGCAGTTACAATCTGGTCAGGGTCCCGCACACTGAAGCTTTCTTT
CASSYNLVRVPHTEAFF
>TRBD2|NA|TRBJ2-1|TRBV4-3
TGCGCCAGCAGCCAAAGCGGGCTAGCGGGTGAGCAGTTCTTC
CASSQSGLAGEQFF
>NA|NA|TRBJ2-1|TRBV4-1
TGCGCCAGCAGCCAAGATCGGCACAGCTACAATGAGCAGTTCTTC
CASSQDRHSYNEQFF
>TRBD2|NA|TRBJ2-1|TRBV24-1
TGTGCCACCAGTGATTTGTCTAGCGGGACGAGCTCCTACAATGAGCAGTTCTTC
CATSDLSSGTSSYNEQFF
>NA|NA|TRBJ2-3|TRBV7-9
TGTGCCAGCAGCTTGGGTGACACTAGCACAGATACGCAGTATTTT
CASSLGDTSTDTQYF